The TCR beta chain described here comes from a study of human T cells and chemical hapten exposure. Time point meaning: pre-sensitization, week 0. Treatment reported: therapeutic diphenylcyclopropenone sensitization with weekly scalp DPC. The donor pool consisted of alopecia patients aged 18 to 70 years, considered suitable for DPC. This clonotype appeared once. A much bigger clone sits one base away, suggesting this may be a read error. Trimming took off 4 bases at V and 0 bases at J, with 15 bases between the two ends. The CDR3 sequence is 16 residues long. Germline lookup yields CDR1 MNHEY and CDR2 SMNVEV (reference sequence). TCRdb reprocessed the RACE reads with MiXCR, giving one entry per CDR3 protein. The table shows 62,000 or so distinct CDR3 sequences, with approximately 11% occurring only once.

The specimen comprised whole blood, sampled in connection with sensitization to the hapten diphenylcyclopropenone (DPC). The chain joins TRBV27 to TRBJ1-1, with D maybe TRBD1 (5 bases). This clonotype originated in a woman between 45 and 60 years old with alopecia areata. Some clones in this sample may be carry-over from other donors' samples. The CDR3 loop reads CASSSKPGGVNTEAFF. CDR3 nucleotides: TGTGCCAGCAGTTCAAAGCCTGGGGGAGTGAACACTGAAGCTTTCTTT.